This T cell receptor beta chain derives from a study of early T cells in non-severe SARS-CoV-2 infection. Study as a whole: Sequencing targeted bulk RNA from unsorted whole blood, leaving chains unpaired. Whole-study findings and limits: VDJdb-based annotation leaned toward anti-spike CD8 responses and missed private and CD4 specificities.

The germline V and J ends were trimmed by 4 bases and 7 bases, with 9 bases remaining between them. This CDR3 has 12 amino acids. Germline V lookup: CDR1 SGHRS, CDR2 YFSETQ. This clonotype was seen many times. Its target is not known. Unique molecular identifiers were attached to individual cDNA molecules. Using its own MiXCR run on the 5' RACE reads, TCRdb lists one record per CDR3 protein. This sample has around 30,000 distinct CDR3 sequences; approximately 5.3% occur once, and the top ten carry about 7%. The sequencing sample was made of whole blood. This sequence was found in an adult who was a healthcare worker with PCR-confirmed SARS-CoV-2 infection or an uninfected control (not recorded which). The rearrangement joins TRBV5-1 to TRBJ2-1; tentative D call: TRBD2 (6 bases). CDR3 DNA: TGCGCCAGCAGCCCCAGCGGGAATGAGCAGTTCTTC. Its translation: CASSPSGNEQFF.